This T cell receptor (beta chain) was obtained from a study of beta chain features in type 1 diabetes. Whole-study findings and limits: Shorter TCRB CDR3s, moderately but significantly so, were found in Type 1 diabetes patients in all four CD4+ subsets.

As to this clone: Its antigen is not known.

TCRB transcripts that were expressed got sequenced, as all of the isolated RNA had been reverse transcribed. Some clones are missing from TCRdb's copy, which holds only in-frame ones; the method was immunoSEQ multiplex PCR. The table includes around 690,000 clones, 12% detected once. Sequenced sample: naive CD4+ T cells from blood. The source of this sequence is a young man with type 1 diabetes.

Written as DNA, the CDR3 is TGTGCCAGCAGTGAACTGAGGCTAGCGGGGGGGCGAGTAGATACGCAGTATTTT. Residues: CASSELRLAGGRVDTQYF. The rearrangement uses TRBV25-1 and TRBJ2-3; 12 bases align to TRBD2. Looked up from germline, CDR1 is MGHDK and CDR2 is SYGVNS. The CDR3 is 18 amino acids. The V segment lost 2 bases and the J segment 5 bases; nucleotides outside the gene matches: 11.